This T cell receptor (beta chain) appears in the sequencing data of a study of blood T cell repertoires in COVID-19. This CDR3 spans 16 amino acids. Per the germline V gene, CDR1 is KGHDR and CDR2 is SFDVKD. The V gene end was trimmed by 4 bases and the J gene end by 7 bases; junction bases not matched to a gene: 10. Under the authors' procedure: Estimates of nucleated cell counts were drawn from the amplification of reference gene primers. The assay was immunoSEQ multiplex PCR, and TCRdb's table has in-frame clones only and misses some. V, J and clone size derive from that table, while D and trimming were established from the DNA sequence. The sample has hundreds of thousands of clones, approximately 85% seen once.

V gene TRBV24-1 combines with J gene TRBJ2-2; TRBD1 aligns across 8 bases. Material for sequencing was peripheral blood. The clonotype was recovered from a man between 50 and 59 years old with COVID-19, enrolled during active disease. This chain's CDR3 is CATSDRRTGFGGELFF. The CDR3 nucleotides read TGTGCCACCAGTGACCGACGGACAGGGTTCGGCGGGGAGCTGTTTTTT.